One and the same sample provided the 10 T cell receptor beta chains below, sequenced in a study of T cell repertoires in cytomegalovirus infection. MiXCR, run by TCRdb on the reads, gives a single entry per CDR3 protein. The sample has around 180,000 distinct CDR3 sequences; under 25% are singletons. The sample was PBMCs. The receptors here all came from a human donor in good health (CMV status not recorded). Some clones in this sample may be carry-over from other donors' samples.

The genes are TRBV20-1 and TRBJ2-3; D is ambiguous. The CDR3 has 11 amino acids. Germline V gene lookup returns CDR1 DFQATT and CDR2 SNEGSKA (reference sequence). V dropped 5 bases and J dropped 4 bases, with 7 bases sitting between them. The CDR3 region has the DNA TGCAGTGCTTACAGAGCAGATACGCAGTATTTT. Protein product: CSAYRADTQYF.

The chain links TRBV7-3 to TRBJ2-7, with unresolved D. Deletions cut 6 bases from V and 2 bases from J, with 11 bases between. There are 13 residues in the CDR3. From germline, CDR1 is SGHTA and CDR2 FQGTGA. The CDR3 loop reads CASSFQPTYEQYF. The DNA of the CDR3 is TGTGCCAGCAGTTTCCAACCCACCTACGAGCAGTACTTC.

The rearrangement joins TRBV2 to TRBJ2-1, with 10 bases matching TRBD1. Germline values: CDR1 SNHLY, CDR2 FYNNEI. Unmatched junction bases numbered 8, after V lost 6 bases and J lost 3 bases. The CDR3 loop spans 16 amino acids. The CDR3 is CASSDPGQGNYNEQFF. The CDR3 region has the DNA TGTGCCAGCAGCGATCCGGGACAGGGGAACTACAATGAGCAGTTCTTC.

The CDR3 loop is CASSLGQSNEQFF. CDR3 in DNA: TGTGCCAGCAGTTTAGGACAATCGAATGAGCAGTTCTTC. This chain links TRBV12-3 or TRBV12-4 with TRBJ2-1; D is unclear. Trimming cost V 1 base and J 7 bases, with 8 bases left between them. This CDR3 contains 13 residues.

The chain joins TRBV12-3 or TRBV12-4 to TRBJ2-7; D ambiguous. Deletions cut 2 bases from V and 7 bases from J, with 15 bases between. The CDR3 is made up of 14 amino acids. The CDR3 here is CASSLRPLFPEQYF. The DNA of the CDR3 is TGTGCCAGCAGTTTAAGGCCGCTCTTCCCTGAGCAGTACTTC.

The chain joins TRBV6-6 to TRBJ1-2; TRBD1 matches at 8 bases. Germline trimming cut 6 bases from V and 7 bases from J; bases unmatched to any gene: 13. The CDR3 sequence is 15 residues long. Germline CDR1 reads MNHNY; CDR2 reads SVGAGI (reference sequence). CDR3 amino acids: CASSLKTGVLGGYTF. DNA for the CDR3: TGTGCCAGCAGCCTTAAGACAGGGGTACTGGGTGGCTACACCTTC.

This clonotype was found a few times. The rearrangement uses TRBV6-2 or TRBV6-3 and TRBJ2-2; D might be TRBD1 or TRBD2, each matching 5 bases. CDR1 is MNHEY, CDR2 SVGEGT, per germline. V shed 2 bases and J shed 6 bases, with 10 bases lying between them. The CDR3 consists of 14 residues. CDR3 sequence (DNA): TGTGCCAGCAGTTACCTTGGGGGTTCCGGGGAGCTGTTTTTT. Protein sequence: CASSYLGGSGELFF.

The chain uses TRBV29-1 and TRBJ1-5, with D possibly TRBD1 on 5 matching bases. CDR1 SQVTM and CDR2 ANQGSEA come from the germline V gene. Trimming cost V 5 bases and J 3 bases, with 14 bases left between them. This CDR3 has 14 residues. Here the CDR3 reads CSVSGSGNNQPQHF. CDR3 nucleotides: TGCAGCGTTAGTGGGTCAGGGAACAATCAGCCCCAGCATTTT. The whole variable domain, filled in from reference TRBV29-1 and TRBJ1-5, reads SAVISQKPSRDICQRGTSLTIQCQVDSQVTMMFWYRQQPGQSLTLIATANQGSEATYESGFVIDKFPISRPNLTFSTLTVSNMSPEDSSIYLCSVSGSGNNQPQHFGDGTRLSIL.

This clonotype showed up many times. The chain has TRBV7-2 and TRBJ1-1, with D unresolved. The CDR3 has 15 residues. The V end was cut by 7 bases, the J end by 0 bases, with 15 bases between. Germline lookup yields CDR1 SGHTA and CDR2 FQGNSA. The CDR3 coding sequence is TGTGCCAGCACCCTCCTGTGGGCCATGAACACTGAAGCTTTCTTT. The encoded protein is CASTLLWAMNTEAFF.

V gene TRBV12-3 or TRBV12-4 combines with J gene TRBJ2-6; 7 nucleotides agree with TRBD1. The V gene end was trimmed by 6 bases and the J gene end by 3 bases; junction bases not matched to a gene: 23. This CDR3 contains 21 residues. The CDR3 DNA reads TGTGCCAGCAGGCGTCTTGGGGGAACAGGGGATTCGTTTGGTGGGGCCAACGTCCTGACTTTC. Translation gives CASRRLGGTGDSFGGANVLTF.